There are a few counts of the clone carrying this T cell receptor (beta chain). The data are from a study of blood T cells in healthy people across ages. Isolation yielded PBMCs, at least 6.5 million per sample, in every case. Germline lookup yields CDR1 MNHEY and CDR2 SMNVEV (reference sequence). V dropped 7 bases and J dropped 11; count of bases not matched to a gene: 15. The CDR3 extends over 16 amino acids. For the second PCR, which ran for 7 to 11 cycles, a sample-barcoded 5' primer and a J-beta primer mix were used. TCRdb reanalysed the 5' RACE reads using MiXCR and keeps one entry per CDR3 protein. Altogether 1.4 million to 1.5 million distinct CDR3 sequences are present, roughly 40% being singletons, with the ten largest covering roughly 8.2%.

Sequencing used blood. The chain has TRBV27 and TRBJ2-5; 14 positions match TRBD2. The clonotype originates from a woman between 18 and 29 years old in good health. The CDR3 sequence: CASIQTGTSGSREQYF. CDR3 coding DNA: TGTGCCAGCATCCAAACGGGGACTAGCGGGAGTCGGGAGCAGTACTTC.